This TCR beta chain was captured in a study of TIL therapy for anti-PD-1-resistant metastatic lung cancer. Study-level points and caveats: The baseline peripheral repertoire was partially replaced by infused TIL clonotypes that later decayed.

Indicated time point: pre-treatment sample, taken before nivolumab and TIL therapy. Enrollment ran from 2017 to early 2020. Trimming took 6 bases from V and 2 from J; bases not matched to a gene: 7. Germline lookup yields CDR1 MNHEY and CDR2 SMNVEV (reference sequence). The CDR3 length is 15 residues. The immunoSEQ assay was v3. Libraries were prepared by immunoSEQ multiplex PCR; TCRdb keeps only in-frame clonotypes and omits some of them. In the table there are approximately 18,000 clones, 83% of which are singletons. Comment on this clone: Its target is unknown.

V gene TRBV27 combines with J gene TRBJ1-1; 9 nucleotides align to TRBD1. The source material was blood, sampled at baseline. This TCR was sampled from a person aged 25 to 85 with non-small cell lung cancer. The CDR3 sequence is CASSRWDRVNTEAFF. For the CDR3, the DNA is TGTGCCAGCAGCCGCTGGGACAGGGTTAACACTGAAGCTTTCTTT.